This T cell receptor beta chain appears in the sequencing data of a study of blood T cell repertoires in COVID-19. This clone was observed once. Per the authors' pipeline: Amplified reference gene primers provided the basis for estimating nucleated cell counts. TCRdb's table, derived via immunoSEQ multiplex PCR, lists solely in-frame clones and lacks some. That table is the source of V, J and clone size, and D and trimming were worked out from the DNA. The sample consists of 250,000 or so clones, nearly 90% of them appearing once. Germline V gene sequence: CDR1 DFQATT, CDR2 SNEGSKA (reference sequence). This CDR3 region has 17 residues. The V and J ends lost 3 bases and 0 bases, in that order; junction bases with no gene match: 6.

This chain uses TRBV20-1 with TRBJ2-6, with 9 bases identical to TRBD1. The sequenced sample consisted of peripheral blood. The sequence was obtained from a man younger than 35 with active or convalescent COVID-19. The CDR3 sequence: CSASPGQGNSGANVLTF. CDR3 sequence (DNA): TGCAGTGCTAGTCCGGGACAGGGAAACTCTGGGGCCAACGTCCTGACTTTC.